Shown below are 20 T cell receptor beta chains from a single sample sequenced in a study of post-analysis software for immune sequencing data. Study findings and constraints: In patients, TRBV5-6, TRBV5-1 and TRBV20-1 belonged to five or six TRBV segments found more frequently than in controls.

No antigen is known for these receptors. cDNA libraries for TCR beta contained unique molecular identifiers. TCRdb recomputed calls from the PCR reads with MiXCR, one row per CDR3 protein. The sample lists about 620,000 distinct CDR3 sequences, 44% occurring once. The sample taken for sequencing was blood. The receptors derive from a girl aged 5-17 years with multiple sclerosis.

This clonotype has only a few counts. The chain couples TRBV21-1 to TRBJ2-7; the tabulated D call, TRBD2, remains unverified against the DNA. TRBV21-1 corresponds to a pseudogene. The CDR3 extends over 11 amino acids. The CDR3 protein is CARLGGDEQYF. The CDR3 region has the DNA TGTGCCAGACTCGGCGGGGACGAGCAGTACTTC.

The chain is built from TRBV4-1 and TRBJ1-2; tentatively, D is TRBD1 (5 bases). CDR3 length: 16 residues. Trimming removed 4 bases at V and 4 bases at J, with 19 bases between. The germline gives CDR1 MGHRA, CDR2 YSYEKL. CDR3 amino acids: CASSPLGRGRAYGYTF. DNA of the CDR3: TGCGCCAGCAGCCCCTTAGGGAGGGGCCGGGCCTATGGCTACACCTTC.

This sequence joins TRBV5-1 and TRBJ1-3, with TRBD1 matching 7 bases. The length of the CDR3 is 16 residues. Germline CDR1 SGHRS, CDR2 YFSETQ. Trimming at V came to 2 bases and at J to 2 bases, leaving 7 bases not matched to a gene. The CDR3 bases are TGCGCCAGCAGCTTTCGACAGGGAGGAGCTGGAAACACCATATATTTT. Its protein is CASSFRQGGAGNTIYF.

V is TRBV20-1 and J is TRBJ2-3; a weak D match, TRBD2 (6 bases). The V gene lost 6 bases and the J gene lost 4 bases, with 11 bases spanning the gap. CDR3 size: 12 residues. CDR1 and CDR2 from the germline V gene are DFQATT and SNEGSKA (reference sequence). CDR3 amino acids: CSAKLAPDTQYF. CDR3 DNA sequence: TGCAGTGCCAAACTAGCCCCAGATACGCAGTATTTT.

This clonotype was counted only a few times. V gene TRBV5-5 combines with J gene TRBJ1-5; D perhaps matches TRBD1 (5 bases). The germline CDR1 and CDR2 sequences are SGHKS and YYEKEE (reference sequence). CDR3 size: 13 residues. Trimming stripped 0 bases from V and 7 bases from J, with 8 bases between. The CDR3 loop is CASSLEWGQPQHF. For the CDR3, the DNA is TGTGCCAGCAGCTTGGAGTGGGGCCAGCCCCAGCATTTT.

The rearrangement links TRBV6-5 to TRBJ1-2; D is unclear. Germline assignment: CDR1 MNHEY and CDR2 SVGAGI. The CDR3 has 11 amino acids. The germline V and J ends were trimmed by 7 bases and 6 bases, with 9 bases remaining between them. CDR3 sequence: CASTAGDGYTF. As DNA, the CDR3 is TGTGCCAGCACCGCGGGTGATGGCTACACCTTC.

The chain employs TRBV7-8 and TRBJ2-7; 7 bases agree with TRBD1. The germline V gene encodes CDR1 SGHVS and CDR2 FQNEAQ. Losses at the gene ends were 1 base for V and 5 bases for J; bases not matched to a gene: 8. There are 15 residues in the CDR3. This CDR3 reads CASSLVTGAYHEQYF. The CDR3 bases are TGTGCCAGCAGCTTAGTAACAGGGGCTTATCACGAGCAGTACTTC.

The rearrangement uses TRBV12-3 or TRBV12-4 and TRBJ2-1; 7 positions match TRBD1. This CDR3 has 16 residues. Unmatched junction bases numbered 12, after V lost 4 bases and J lost 6 bases. CDR3 in amino acids: CASSSYSDRDGNEQFF. CDR3 bases: TGTGCCAGCAGTTCCTACTCCGACAGGGACGGCAATGAGCAGTTCTTC.

This chain links TRBV5-1 with TRBJ1-1; D remains ambiguous. Germline-derived CDR1 and CDR2 are SGHRS and YFSETQ. The V gene lost 1 base and the J gene lost 3 bases, with 13 bases spanning the gap. This CDR3 region has 15 residues. The CDR3 loop is CASSLTGGEYTEAFF. The CDR3 DNA reads TGCGCCAGCAGCTTGACCGGAGGCGAGTACACTGAAGCTTTCTTT.

This rearrangement joins TRBV20-1 to TRBJ2-6, with TRBD1 matching over 7 bases. Germline V gene lookup returns CDR1 DFQATT and CDR2 SNEGSKA (reference sequence). This CDR3 comprises 17 residues. J lost 0 bases, V lost 2 bases, and 7 bases had no gene match. The CDR3 coding sequence is TGCAGTGCTAGACCCGGGACAGTCGGCTCTGGGGCCAACGTCCTGACTTTC. This gives the protein CSARPGTVGSGANVLTF.

Remarks on this clonotype: A single base separates this from a much larger clone, so it may be a read error. This sequence joins TRBV7-2 and TRBJ2-7, with D unclear. V lost 5 bases, J lost 9 bases, and 11 bases lay in between. Germline assignment: CDR1 SGHTA and CDR2 FQGNSA. This CDR3 has 11 amino acids. This CDR3 reads CASSHAPAQYF. The CDR3 DNA sequence: TGTGCCAGCAGCCACGCCCCTGCGCAGTACTTC.

V gene TRBV12-3 or TRBV12-4 combines with J gene TRBJ1-2; D is undetermined. CDR3 size: 14 residues. The ends were cut back, 3 bases at V and 3 bases at J, with 11 bases in the middle. CDR3 in amino acids: CASSFLPGDYGYTF. The DNA for the CDR3 is TGTGCCAGCAGTTTTCTTCCAGGCGACTATGGCTACACCTTC.

This sequence joins TRBV7-9 and TRBJ2-5; no clear D. The CDR3 length is 14 residues. Germline V gives CDR1 SEHNR, CDR2 FQNEAQ (reference sequence). Trimming took off 5 bases at V and 1 base at J, with 11 bases between the two ends. CDR3 region: CASSTSWAQETQYF. Here the CDR3 DNA reads TGTGCCAGCAGCACCTCTTGGGCCCAAGAGACCCAGTACTTC.

J is TRBJ2-1 and V is TRBV6-5; the match to TRBD2 covers 10 bases. The CDR3 is 19 residues long. V lost 4 bases and J lost 0; bases outside the gene matches: 12. Germline lookup yields CDR1 MNHEY and CDR2 SVGAGI. The DNA of the CDR3 is TGTGCCAGCAGTTCGTCCCGGACTAGCGGTTTCAGCTCCTACAATGAGCAGTTCTTC. It yields the protein CASSSSRTSGFSSYNEQFF.

This clonotype was seen repeatedly, ten times or more. The chain couples TRBV18 to TRBJ2-7, with D possibly matching TRBD2 (6 bases). Trimming pared 4 bases from V and 0 bases from J, leaving 7 bases between. The CDR3 has 13 residues. Germline-derived CDR1 and CDR2 are KGHSH and LQKENI. CDR3 amino acids: CASSHGGSYEQYF. The CDR3 nucleotides are TGTGCCAGCTCACACGGGGGCTCCTACGAGCAGTACTTC. Supplemented by reference TRBV18 and TRBJ2-7, the full variable domain reads NAGVMQNPRHLVRRRGQEARLRCSPMKGHSHVYWYRQLPEEGLKFMVYLQKENIIDESGMPKERFSAEFPKEGPSILRIQQVVRGDSAAYFCASSHGGSYEQYFGPGTRLTVT.

This clonotype came up a few times. The J gene is TRBJ2-5, the V gene TRBV7-9; no definite D call. The V gene's germline CDR1 is SEHNR and CDR2 FQNEAQ (reference sequence). V was clipped by 6 bases and J by 2 bases, with 13 bases between them. The CDR3 sequence is 14 residues long. CDR3 in amino acids: CASSLDLLQETQYF. CDR3 coding DNA: TGTGCCAGCAGTTTGGATTTGCTGCAAGAGACCCAGTACTTC.

The chain couples TRBV5-1 to TRBJ1-2; D may be TRBD1 (5 bases). The CDR3 length is 14 residues. CDR1 is SGHRS and CDR2 is YFSETQ in the germline V gene. V was cut by 0 bases and J by 6 bases, with 12 bases left in between. CDR3 nucleotide sequence: TGCGCCAGCAGCTTGGAACTCTCAGGGAATGGCTACACCTTC. It is translated as CASSLELSGNGYTF.

This clonotype was found a few times. V usage is TRBV5-1 and J usage is TRBJ2-1, with D maybe TRBD1 (6 bases). Per germline, CDR1 SGHRS and CDR2 YFSETQ. Trimming took off 0 bases at V and 2 bases at J, with 9 bases between the two ends. The length of the CDR3 is 15 residues. This chain's CDR3 is CASSLGRGAYNEQFF. The CDR3 region has the DNA TGCGCCAGCAGCTTGGGCAGGGGAGCCTACAATGAGCAGTTCTTC.

The genes are TRBV10-2 and TRBJ2-5, with 7 bases lining up with TRBD1. This CDR3 is 15 amino acids long. Germline V lookup: CDR1 WSHSY, CDR2 SAAADI. The V and J ends lost 10 bases and 0 bases, in that order; junction bases with no gene match: 11. The CDR3 loop reads CATETGEMYQETQYF. The CDR3 nucleotides read TGCGCCACAGAAACAGGGGAAATGTACCAAGAGACCCAGTACTTC.

This clonotype turned up a few times. V is TRBV6-5 and J is TRBJ2-7; tentatively, D is TRBD1 (5 bases). Trimming stripped 5 bases from V and 1 base from J, with 15 bases between. The CDR3 is 15 residues long. Germline V gene data show CDR1 as MNHEY and CDR2 as SVGAGI. CDR3 DNA sequence: TGTGCCAGCAGTCCTCAGACAGCCAATTCCTACGAGCAGTACTTC. Protein sequence: CASSPQTANSYEQYF.